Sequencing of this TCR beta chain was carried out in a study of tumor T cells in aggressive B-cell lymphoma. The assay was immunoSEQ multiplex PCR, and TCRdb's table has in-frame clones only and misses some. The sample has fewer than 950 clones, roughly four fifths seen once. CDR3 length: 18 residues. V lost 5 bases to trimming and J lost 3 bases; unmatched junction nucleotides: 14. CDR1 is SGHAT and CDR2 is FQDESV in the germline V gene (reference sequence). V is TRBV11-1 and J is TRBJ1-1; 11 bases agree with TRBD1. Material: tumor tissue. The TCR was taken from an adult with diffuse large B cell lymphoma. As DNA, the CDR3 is TGTGCCAGCAGCGATCGGACAGGGGGCAATCGGTGGTACACTGAAGCTTTCTTT. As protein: CASSDRTGGNRWYTEAFF.